The source of this TCR beta chain is a study of blood T cell repertoires in COVID-19 (dated by TCRdb to between 2020 and 2021). Notes on the research overall: The collaborator samples originated in the United States, Italy and Spain and spanned the acute and convalescent phases of COVID-19. The prospective study material was composed of cDNA or gDNA derived from T cells, B-cell-depleted T cells, or PBMCs. Deeply sampled blood TCRbeta repertoires from subjects exposed to, actively infected with, or recovered from COVID-19 were included in the dataset. A freely available public database, intended as a resource for researchers studying the immune response to SARS-CoV-2, is where the repertoires were released. The samples were drawn from the first 160 participants of the ongoing ImmuneRACE study and from 1,254 subjects provided by 6 global collaborators. The sample metadata nearly always contained a de-identified subject ID, COVID-19 status, age in years and sex. Where available, HLA class I and class II types were taken from metadata supplied by the sample provider and were not determined by assay-based typing. Overall study outcomes, separate from this receptor: The quantity of clinical and demographic metadata differed by source and by participant and was supplied without curation.

TCRbeta CDR3 regions were amplified from genomic DNA by means of the immunoSEQ Assay, a bias-controlled multiplex PCR. The published analysis was carried out like this. Within the assay, amplification of reference gene primers was used to estimate how many nucleated cells each sample contained. To quantify the absolute abundance of each unique TCRbeta CDR3 rearrangement, sequence reads were collapsed and filtered. For each sample, productive Simpson clonality was calculated by taking the square root of Simpson's diversity index across productive rearrangements. TCRdb provides this immuneACCESS table in a form limited to in-frame rearrangements. Some clones are lacking; in checked studies, under half of them reflect an unresolved V gene, and why the rest are absent is not known. That table supplies the V and J calls and clone size; D and trimming were determined from the DNA. This sample lists over 150,000 clones; over 80% were detected once. Of the sample, 2.5% to 3% falls within the top ten clones.

In regard to this clone: There is no known antigen for this receptor. Base-call qualities are not available, and no considerably larger clone is one nucleotide away.

From its cysteine to its phenylalanine, the CDR3 spans 14 amino acids. Only the CDR3 DNA is retained, 42 bases long and in frame from the first base. Compared with germline, V lacks 2 bases and J lacks 5 bases; bases without a gene match: 2. As encoded in the germline V gene, CDR1 is KGHDR while CDR2 is SFDVKD. Each collaborating institution followed its own protocols to collect whole blood in K2EDTA tubes. For TCRbeta analysis, collaborator samples were shipped as frozen whole blood, as isolated PBMCs, or as DNA extracted from either sample type. The receptor's source is a woman aged 55-69 years with acute or convalescent COVID-19. The sequenced sample was peripheral blood. The chain was built from TRBV24-1 and TRBJ1-2; 9 of the junction bases match TRBD1. The DNA is as follows: TGTGCCACCAGTGATTCCGGGACAGGGTATGGCTACACCTTC. Translated, this gives CATSDSGTGYGYTF.